The rows below give T cell receptor beta chains drawn from one sample of a study of graft-versus-host responses after intestinal transplantation. Profiling relied on immunoSEQ multiplex PCR, and the TCRdb table lists in-frame clones only, not all of them. This table holds 18,000 or so clones, 95% found once. The sequencing here drew on PBMCs, taken 23 days after intestinal transplant. All receptors come from a human patient who received an intestinal transplant, so some T cells may come from the graft donor. The CDR3 runs from the conserved cysteine through the conserved F or W. A D gene is named only where the DNA matches it firmly. Size is omitted from some rows. Given values are once, few, many or a class for expanded clones.

V gene	J gene	clone size	D gene	CDR3 DNA	CDR3 protein
TRBV7-9	TRBJ1-2	.	TRBD1	TGTGCCAGCAGCTCCACCCGGGACAGGGGGCGCGATGGCTACACCTTC	CASSSTRDRGRDGYTF
TRBV27	TRBJ2-2	once	.	TGTGCCAGCAGTTTAGCTGGCCCCGGTGGTGGCGGGGAGCTGTTTTTT	CASSLAGPGGGGELFF
TRBV4-1	TRBJ2-5	.	.	TGCGCCAGCAGCCAAGGTGGAAGGGGCCTACAAGAGACCCAGTACTTC	CASSQGGRGLQETQYF
TRBV11-2	TRBJ2-7	.	.	TGTGCCAGCAGTTCCGAAGGGTCTCCACGCGCTTACGAGCAGTACTTC	CASSSEGSPRAYEQYF
TRBV6-5	TRBJ2-1	.	.	TGTGCCAGCAGTTACGCAGGGGACAATGAGCAGTTCTTC	CASSYAGDNEQFF
TRBV27	TRBJ1-2	.	.	TGTGCCAGCAGTTTAGCCTTCCCATCCGCAGGCGGAACCTATGGCTACACCTTC	CASSLAFPSAGGTYGYTF
TRBV6-5	TRBJ2-7	.	.	TGTGCCAGCAGTTACTACGGGACACCTCACTACGAGCAGTACTTC	CASSYYGTPHYEQYF
TRBV2	TRBJ2-5	.	.	TGTGCCTTACGGGACCCGGACAGCCAAGAGACCCAGTACTTC	CALRDPDSQETQYF
TRBV5-5	TRBJ2-5	.	.	TGTGCCAGCAGACCTAAAGGACAGTCGGCTAGGGAGACCCAGTACTTC	CASRPKGQSARETQYF
TRBV19	TRBJ2-1	.	.	TGTGCCAGTAGTATAAAGGGAACGAAGACCCCCTTATACAATGAGCAGTTCTTC	CASSIKGTKTPLYNEQFF
TRBV10-1	TRBJ2-7	.	.	TGCGCCAGCAGCGGGACGGACGTCTACGAGCAGTACTTC	CASSGTDVYEQYF
TRBV7-7	TRBJ2-5	.	TRBD2	TGTGCCAGCAGCCAGATCACTTGGACTAGCGGGAGAAATACGGAAGAAGAGACCCAGTACTTC	CASSQITWTSGRNTEEETQYF
TRBV6-5	TRBJ1-1	.	.	TGTGCCAGCAGTTCAGACGCCTCTGAAGCTTTCTTT	CASSSDASEAFF
TRBV7-3	TRBJ2-7	.	.	TGTCCCACACAGAATCCGGGACAACACATGAAGAGTTCCTACGAGCAGTACTTC	CPTQNPGQHMKSSYEQYF
TRBV7-9	TRBJ2-2	.	.	TGTGCCAGCAGCTCCCGAGATACCGGGGAGCTGTTTTTT	CASSSRDTGELFF
TRBV28	TRBJ1-1	few	.	TGTGCCAGCAGTGGCCTGGAGGGAAGAGCTTTCTTT	CASSGLEGRAFF
TRBV27	TRBJ2-1	once	TRBD2	TGTGCCAGCAGTTTAGCGGGAGGCCCCTCCTTGGAGCAGTTCTTC	CASSLAGGPSLEQFF
TRBV9	TRBJ1-1	.	.	TGTGCCAGCAGCGTTGACGGGGTTCTGGGGACTGAAGCTTTCTTT	CASSVDGVLGTEAFF
TRBV27	TRBJ1-1	.	.	TGTGCCAGCAAGGACGCTGGTCGAGGGACTGAAGCTTTCTTT	CASKDAGRGTEAFF
TRBV27	TRBJ2-1	.	.	TGTGCCAGCAGCCCTGGTCCCTACAATGAGCAGTTCTTC	CASSPGPYNEQFF
TRBV27	TRBJ2-1	.	TRBD2	TGTGCCAGCAGTCGAGGGACTAGCGGGAGCAGGTATGAGCAGTTCTTC	CASSRGTSGSRYEQFF
TRBV5-1	TRBJ1-1	.	.	TGCGCCAGCAGCCCCGCGGGCACTGAAGCTTTCTTT	CASSPAGTEAFF
TRBV7-2	TRBJ2-7	.	TRBD2	TGTGCCAGCAGCTTCATAGCGGGAGATTACAGCGAGCAGTACTTC	CASSFIAGDYSEQYF
TRBV9	TRBJ2-1	.	.	TGTGCCAGCAGCGTAGGGGGCGGTGAGCAGTTCTTC	CASSVGGGEQFF
TRBV11-1	TRBJ2-7	.	TRBD1	TGTGCCAGCACCCCTGGACAGGTGGCCTACGAGCAGTACTTC	CASTPGQVAYEQYF
TRBV4-2	TRBJ2-3	.	.	TGTGCCAGCAGCCTCCCGATAGCGTGGGGCACAGATACGCAGTATTTT	CASSLPIAWGTDTQYF
TRBV7-2	TRBJ1-2	.	TRBD1	TGTGCCAGCAGCTTGACAGGGGAGGGCTATGGCTACACCTTC	CASSLTGEGYGYTF
TRBV27	TRBJ2-1	.	.	TGTGCCAGCAGTTCCTCTAGCGTTCCTTACAATGAGCAGTTCTTC	CASSSSSVPYNEQFF
TRBV7-9	TRBJ1-5	.	.	TGTGCCAGCAGCTTAGCGGCAGGTTATCAGCCCCAGCATTTT	CASSLAAGYQPQHF
TRBV7-2	TRBJ2-5	once	.	TGTGCCAGCAGCCCCGAGGGTAGAGAGACCCAGTACTTC	CASSPEGRETQYF
TRBV6-6	TRBJ2-1	.	.	TGTGCCAGCAGTTACTCCAGCCCTAGGGCTAATGAGCAGTTCTTC	CASSYSSPRANEQFF
TRBV6-5	TRBJ1-1	.	.	TGTGCCAGCAGTTACAGGGTCAAGGCTGAGAGAGCTTTCTTT	CASSYRVKAERAFF
TRBV7-9	TRBJ2-7	once	TRBD2	TGTGCCAGCAGCTTAGGGCGCTCCGGGACTAGCGACTACGAGCAGTACTTC	CASSLGRSGTSDYEQYF
TRBV28	TRBJ2-7	.	TRBD1	TGTGCCAGCAGTTTGCCGGGACAGGGGGCATACGAGCAGTACTTC	CASSLPGQGAYEQYF
TRBV10-1	TRBJ1-1	once	.	TGCGCCAGCAGTGAGTCTCGCCTACCCGACACTGAAGCTTTCTTT	CASSESRLPDTEAFF
TRBV5-4	TRBJ2-7	.	TRBD1	TGTGCCCAGGGACAGGGTACCTACGAGCAGTACTTC	CAQGQGTYEQYF
TRBV6-6	TRBJ2-1	.	.	TGTGCCAGCACCTCAGACGTCAATGAGCAGTTCTTC	CASTSDVNEQFF
TRBV27	TRBJ1-1	.	.	TGTGCCAGCAGTTTGTTCAAACTCACTGAAGCTTTCTTT	CASSLFKLTEAFF
TRBV15	TRBJ2-7	once	TRBD2	TGTGCCACCAGCTCGATGACTAGCGGCTCCTACGAGCAGTACTTC	CATSSMTSGSYEQYF
TRBV6-6	TRBJ2-7	.	TRBD2	TGTGCCAGCAGACGCGGACTAGCGGGAGTCGACGAGCAGTACTTC	CASRRGLAGVDEQYF
TRBV5-4	TRBJ1-1	.	.	TGTGCCAGCACTGGTTGGCCGAACACTGAAGCTTTCTTT	CASTGWPNTEAFF
TRBV7-9	TRBJ2-5	.	.	TGTGCCAGCAGCTCCTCGGACAGACGGCGAGAGACCCAGTACTTC	CASSSSDRRRETQYF